This TCR beta chain comes out of a study of T cell responses to AZD1222 COVID-19 vaccine. Study-wide findings and caveats: At baseline, just a handful of AZD1222 recipients tested seropositive. Of spike-specific TCRs, nearly half reportedly target regions left unmutated in variants.

The protocol was immunoSEQ multiplex PCR, while the TCRdb copy is restricted to in-frame clones and leaves out a portion. The sample lists around 95,000 clones, 80% to 95% occurring once. There are 16 residues in the CDR3. Germline V lookup: CDR1 GTSNPN, CDR2 SVGIG (reference sequence). The ends lost 1 base at V and 3 bases at J; junction bases unmatched: 7. About this clone: Its antigen remains unknown.

J is TRBJ2-1 and V is TRBV30; TRBD2 aligns across 9 bases. The receptor comes from an adult in good health. Here the sequenced sample was peripheral blood, taken on day 0 of AZD1222 vaccination. The CDR3, as DNA: TGTGCCTGGAGTGGGGGTAGCGGGAGCCTCTACAATGAGCAGTTCTTC. It specifies CAWSGGSGSLYNEQFF.